Each of the 23 T cell receptor beta chains below was sequenced from the same sample in a study of cytomegalovirus exposure and HLA in healthy donors. Vbeta (60) and Jbeta (13) primers were used in the PCR. TCRdb keeps only in-frame clones here, not all; method: immunoSEQ multiplex PCR. Of 150,000 or so clones listed, over 65% are singletons. The sequenced sample was PBMCs. The receptors were gathered from a man aged 18 to 29 in good health and CMV-seropositive.

The rearrangement links TRBV14 to TRBJ1-6; no firm D call. CDR1 is SGHDN, CDR2 FVKESK, per germline. CDR3 size: 13 residues. V shed 4 bases and J shed 9 bases, with 10 bases lying between them. The CDR3 here is CASSLTAGSPLHF. The CDR3 nucleotides read TGTGCCAGCAGCCTCACAGCAGGTTCACCCCTCCACTTT.

The V and J genes are TRBV15 and TRBJ1-4; possible D gene TRBD1, 6 bases. The CDR3 sequence is 13 residues long. From germline, CDR1 is LNHNV and CDR2 YYDKDF (reference sequence). CDR3 region: CASRGAANEKLFF. The CDR3 DNA is TGTGCTTCCCGGGGGGCTGCTAATGAAAAACTGTTTTTT.

This clone has only one observation. V is TRBV5-1 and J is TRBJ2-7; TRBD2 aligns across 13 bases. The CDR3 contains 17 residues. Germline V gene lookup returns CDR1 SGHRS and CDR2 YFSETQ. V gave up 3 bases and J gave up 4 bases; unmatched junction bases: 10. Here the CDR3 DNA reads TGCGCCAGCAGCTCCGGGGGGGAGACTAGCGGGAGGTACGAGCAGTACGTC. This codes for CASSSGGETSGRYEQYV.

CDR3 sequence: CASSIDSSYNEQFF. The DNA for the CDR3 is TGTGCCAGTAGTATAGATTCCAGCTACAATGAGCAGTTCTTC. The V call is TRBV19, the J call TRBJ2-1, with D uncertain. Trimming cost V 0 bases and J 3 bases, with 6 bases left between them. In germline, CDR1 is LNHDA, CDR2 SQIVND (reference sequence). The CDR3 has 14 amino acids.

This clone is a singleton in its sample. Other DNA sequences in the sample encode the same CDR3. The rearrangement links TRBV11-2 to TRBJ1-6; D may be TRBD1 (5 bases). Trimming took off 4 bases at V and 10 bases at J, with 14 bases between the two ends. Germline-derived CDR1 and CDR2 are SGHAT and FQNNGV. The CDR3 length is 14 residues. CDR3 in DNA: TGTGCCAGCAGCTACCAGGGAGGGAACTCACCCCTCCACTTT. Translated: CASSYQGGNSPLHF.

The gene calls are TRBV7-9 and TRBJ2-3; 7 bases are a match to TRBD1. The CDR3 runs 13 residues. The J segment lost 6 bases and the V segment lost 3 bases, leaving 3 bases of the junction unmatched. Germline V gene sequence: CDR1 SEHNR, CDR2 FQNEAQ (reference sequence). CDR3 nucleotides: TGTGCCAGCAGCTTGACAGGGTCCGATACGCAGTATTTT. It encodes CASSLTGSDTQYF.

The chain joins TRBV10-3 to TRBJ2-5; D possibly corresponds to TRBD2 (6 bases). This CDR3 spans 13 amino acids. Trimming removed 10 bases at V and 5 bases at J, with 17 bases between. Germline assignment: CDR1 ENHRY and CDR2 SYGVKD. Here the CDR3 reads CATASEGTETQYF. The CDR3 nucleotides read TGTGCCACAGCCTCGGAGGGCACGGAGACCCAGTACTTC.

This clone was counted a single time. The chain links TRBV6-6 to TRBJ1-4; D unclear. CDR1 is MNHNY and CDR2 is SVGAGI in the germline V gene (reference sequence). The CDR3 length is 16 residues. The V and J ends lost 2 bases and 2 bases respectively, with 12 bases between them. Written as DNA, the CDR3 is TGTGCCAGCAGTTACGGAGGGAAAGCGACTAATGAAAAACTGTTTTTT. It translates to CASSYGGKATNEKLFF.

This chain links TRBV28 with TRBJ1-3; tentatively, D is TRBD1 (5 bases). Germline CDR1 and CDR2: MDHEN and SYDVKM. V was clipped by 8 bases and J by 0 bases, with 11 bases between them. CDR3 length: 14 amino acids. The DNA for the CDR3 is TGTGCCAGCCGCACAGGTCACTCTGGAAACACCATATATTTT. This codes for CASRTGHSGNTIYF. Full variable domain (outside the CDR3, taken from reference TRBV28 and TRBJ1-3): DVKVTQSSRYLVKRTGEKVFLECVQDMDHENMFWYRQDPGLGLRLIYFSYDVKMKEKGDIPEGYSVSREKKERFSLILESASTNQTSMYLCASRTGHSGNTIYFGEGSWLTVV.

The rearrangement uses TRBV13 and TRBJ2-3; perhaps TRBD2 as D (6 bases). CDR3 length: 16 amino acids. V was clipped by 5 bases and J by 2 bases, with 17 bases between them. Germline V gene lookup returns CDR1 PRHDT and CDR2 FYEKMQ (reference sequence). The CDR3 protein is CASSLGGGPDTDTQYF. The CDR3, as DNA: TGTGCCAGCAGCCTCGGGGGAGGTCCAGACACAGATACGCAGTATTTT.

The chain recombines TRBV15 with TRBJ2-1, with 8 bases aligning to TRBD1. The CDR3 spans 12 residues. With 3 bases clipped from V and 10 bases from J, the junction kept 2 bases outside the gene matches. In germline, CDR1 is LNHNV, CDR2 YYDKDF (reference sequence). The CDR3, as DNA: TGTGCCACCAGCAGGAGGGACAGGGAGCAGTTCTTC. Translating gives CATSRRDREQFF.

The chain links TRBV18 to TRBJ1-1; D call uncertain. Trimming left V 2 bases short and J 6 bases short, with 10 bases between. Germline V CDR1 and CDR2: KGHSH, LQKENI. The CDR3 sequence is 13 residues long. CDR3: CASSPDMSSEAFF. CDR3 nucleotides: TGTGCCAGCTCACCAGACATGTCCTCTGAAGCTTTCTTT.

J is TRBJ1-1 and V is TRBV25-1; D is ambiguous. This CDR3 is built from 15 residues. V lost 3 bases and J 1 base, leaving 12 bases between the germline ends. Looked up from germline, CDR1 is MGHDK and CDR2 is SYGVNS. The CDR3 DNA sequence: TGTGCCAGCAGTGACCCGGCGGATTCGAACACTGAAGCTTTCTTT. It is translated as CASSDPADSNTEAFF.

The J gene is TRBJ2-5, the V gene TRBV14; D not certain. The ends were cut back, 0 bases at V and 5 bases at J, with 13 bases in the middle. Germline CDR1 reads SGHDN; CDR2 reads FVKESK. CDR3 length: 15 residues. CDR3 loop: CASSQDRIVRETQYF. Written as DNA, the CDR3 is TGTGCCAGCAGCCAAGATCGGATAGTGCGGGAGACCCAGTACTTC.

V usage is TRBV7-3 and J usage is TRBJ1-5; D possibly corresponds to TRBD1 (6 bases). Germline loops: CDR1 SGHTA, CDR2 FQGTGA. Trimming cost V 5 bases and J 5 bases, with 10 bases left between them. The CDR3 is made up of 13 amino acids. The CDR3 reads CASSINRDQPQHF. In nucleotides, the CDR3 is TGTGCCAGCAGCATCAACAGGGATCAGCCCCAGCATTTT.

This clone was found a few times. V is TRBV30 and J is TRBJ1-2; D unclear. Germline-derived CDR1 and CDR2 are GTSNPN and SVGIG (reference sequence). V was cut by 3 bases and J by 8 bases, with 19 bases left in between. CDR3 length: 14 amino acids. CDR3 region: CAWSVTVSAGGYTF. The CDR3 region has the DNA TGTGCCTGGAGCGTAACAGTCTCAGCGGGGGGCTACACCTTC.

This chain connects TRBV5-1 to TRBJ1-5; 8 bases map to TRBD1. The CDR3 is made up of 15 amino acids. Per germline, CDR1 SGHRS and CDR2 YFSETQ. V dropped 3 bases and J dropped 4; count of bases not matched to a gene: 6. The CDR3 DNA reads as TGCGCCAGCAGCTCCGGGACAGGTAATAATCAGCCCCAGCATTTT. This translates into CASSSGTGNNQPQHF.

This chain joins TRBV7-9 and TRBJ2-5; a possible D gene is TRBD2 (7 bases). Per the germline V gene, CDR1 is SEHNR and CDR2 is FQNEAQ (reference sequence). The CDR3 loop spans 13 amino acids. Trimming took off 10 bases at V and 4 bases at J, with 16 bases between the two ends. The CDR3: CATRGGGRETQYF. The CDR3 DNA reads TGTGCCACCCGAGGGGGGGGGCGAGAGACCCAGTACTTC.

This sequence joins TRBV10-1 and TRBJ2-5; D might be TRBD2 (6 bases). CDR1 and CDR2 from the germline V gene are WNHNN and SYGVQD (reference sequence). CDR3 length: 15 amino acids. Trimming took 0 bases from V and 2 from J, leaving 10 bases between them. The CDR3 is CASSESGSGQETQYF. CDR3 in DNA: TGCGCCAGCAGTGAGTCGGGGAGCGGGCAAGAGACCCAGTACTTC.

The sample holds a few counts of this clone. The chain combines TRBV6-1 with TRBJ2-7, with 7 nucleotides matching TRBD1. V shed 1 base and J 3 bases; nucleotides not matched to a gene: 6. The germline V gene has CDR1 MNHNS and CDR2 SASEGT. CDR3 size: 15 residues. The CDR3 protein is CASSEEAGGSYEQYV. The CDR3 DNA is TGTGCCAGCAGTGAAGAAGCAGGGGGTAGCTACGAGCAGTACGTC.

This clone was seen more than once but under ten times. The rearrangement links TRBV11-3 to TRBJ2-1; 16 bases line up with TRBD2. The germline gives CDR1 SGHNT, CDR2 YENEEA. The ends lost 4 bases at V and 8 bases at J; junction bases unmatched: 2. This CDR3 is 15 amino acids long. The CDR3 here is CASSWGTSGGDEQFF. CDR3 DNA: TGTGCCAGCAGCTGGGGGACTAGCGGGGGGGATGAGCAGTTCTTC.

The table lists this clone with a count of one. CDR3: CASSPRARGANSPLHF. The DNA for the CDR3 is TGTGCCAGCAGTCCCCGTGCCCGGGGGGCGAATTCACCCCTCCACTTT. V is TRBV28 and J is TRBJ1-6; maybe TRBD1 (6 bases). Trimming left V 5 bases short and J 7 bases short, with 18 bases between. CDR3 length: 16 residues. Germline V gene data show CDR1 as MDHEN and CDR2 as SYDVKM.

The chain carries TRBV6-1 and TRBJ2-2, with D possibly being TRBD2 (7 bases). V lost 1 base and J lost 4, with 19 bases in between. Germline V gene lookup returns CDR1 MNHNS and CDR2 SASEGT. This CDR3 is built from 18 residues. The CDR3 is CASSEERGGKVGTGELFF. DNA of the CDR3: TGTGCCAGCAGTGAAGAGAGGGGGGGAAAGGTCGGCACCGGGGAGCTGTTTTTT.